These 32 T cell receptor beta chains share one sample of origin, sequenced in a study of shared clonotypes between healthy human individuals. Repertoires were generated with immunoSEQ multiplex PCR, while TCRdb's copy carries only in-frame clones and drops some. Of over 1.5 million clones listed, nearly 99% are singletons. The sequencing input was naive CD4+ T cells sorted from blood. Subset reported: CD45RA+ positively selected. The receptors were sampled from a man aged 30 to 45 in good health.

The V gene is TRBV30, the J gene TRBJ1-5; TRBD1 agrees at 7 bases. Germline V gives CDR1 GTSNPN, CDR2 SVGIG (reference sequence). This CDR3 is built from 16 residues. V lost 3 bases and J lost 5; bases outside the gene matches: 13. DNA of the CDR3: TGTGCCTGGAGCAAGATCGGGACAGCTCCCGATCAGCCCCAGCATTTT. Protein product: CAWSKIGTAPDQPQHF. The variable domain in full, with the rest retrieved from reference TRBV30 and TRBJ1-5, is SQTIHQWPATLVQPVGSPLSLECTVEGTSNPNLYWYRQAAGRGLQLLFYSVGIGQISSEVPQNLSASRPQDRQFILSSKKLLLSDSGFYLCAWSKIGTAPDQPQHFGDGTRLSIL.

This chain connects TRBV7-9 to TRBJ2-1; 8 positions agree with TRBD2. The ends lost 7 bases at V and 5 bases at J; junction bases unmatched: 13. CDR1 and CDR2 (germline): SEHNR, FQNEAQ (reference sequence). The CDR3 is 16 residues long. The CDR3 protein is CASTTRLAGLDNEQFF. CDR3 in DNA: TGTGCCAGCACCACCCGCCTAGCGGGTCTTGACAATGAGCAGTTCTTC.

The genes are TRBV11-2 and TRBJ2-2, with 7 bases matching TRBD1. The ends lost 4 bases at V and 6 bases at J; junction bases unmatched: 11. This CDR3 comprises 16 residues. From germline, CDR1 is SGHAT and CDR2 FQNNGV. The CDR3 DNA sequence: TGTGCCAGCAGCTCTCCTAGGACAGGCCTCGCCGGGGAGCTGTTTTTT. Protein sequence: CASSSPRTGLAGELFF.

The chain uses TRBV5-1 and TRBJ2-1, with unresolved D. This CDR3 comprises 11 residues. Germline V gene sequence: CDR1 SGHRS, CDR2 YFSETQ. The germline V and J ends were trimmed by 4 bases and 11 bases, with 10 bases remaining between them. In DNA form, the CDR3 reads TGCGCCAGCAGCCTGCCGGGCCAGCAGTTCTTC. Translated, it gives CASSLPGQQFF. The whole variable domain, filled in from reference TRBV5-1 and TRBJ2-1, reads KAGVTQTPRYLIKTRGQQVTLSCSPISGHRSVSWYQQTPGQGLQFLFEYFSETQRNKGNFPGRFSGRQFSNSRSEMNVSTLELGDSALYLCASSLPGQQFFGPGTRLTVL.

The J gene is TRBJ2-2, the V gene TRBV6-5; 12 bases are a match to TRBD2. J was trimmed by 6 bases and V by 6 bases; bases with no gene match: 5. Germline values: CDR1 MNHEY, CDR2 SVGAGI. CDR3 length: 15 residues. CDR3 in DNA: TGTGCCAGCAGCCGACTAGCGGGAGAACCCGGGGAGCTGTTTTTT. It codes for CASSRLAGEPGELFF.

About this clone: At one end, the junction sequence differs from germline, possibly due to a read error. The V gene is TRBV5-4, the J gene TRBJ1-4, with 8 nucleotides matching TRBD1. CDR1 is SGHNT and CDR2 is YYREEE in the germline V gene (reference sequence). The CDR3 loop spans 11 amino acids. CDR3 sequence reads: CASSLGQELVF. For the CDR3, the DNA is TGTGCCAGCAGCCTGGGACAGGAGCTTGTTTTT.

The chain has TRBV10-3 and TRBJ1-1; no clear D. This CDR3 has 16 residues. Germline V gives CDR1 ENHRY, CDR2 SYGVKD. Trimming stripped 1 base from V and 0 bases from J, with 12 bases between. The CDR3 protein is CAISELVGPMNTEAFF. The CDR3 DNA reads as TGTGCCATCAGTGAGTTGGTAGGCCCAATGAACACTGAAGCTTTCTTT.

The V and J genes are TRBV19 and TRBJ1-5; no clear D. Trimming took off 4 bases at V and 3 bases at J, with 22 bases between the two ends. The germline V gene has CDR1 LNHDA and CDR2 SQIVND (reference sequence). This CDR3 has 18 amino acids. The CDR3 reads CASSKGARGDGSNQPQHF. Here the CDR3 DNA reads TGTGCCAGTAGTAAAGGTGCACGAGGCGACGGCTCCAATCAGCCCCAGCATTTT.

The rearrangement joins TRBV29-1 to TRBJ2-7, with 7 bases matching TRBD1. Germline V gene data show CDR1 as SQVTM and CDR2 as ANQGSEA. V dropped 7 bases and J dropped 4; count of bases not matched to a gene: 7. This CDR3 spans 12 amino acids. In DNA, the CDR3 is TGCAGCGCCCGGGACAGCCTGTACGAGCAGTACTTC. This translates into CSARDSLYEQYF.

The J gene is TRBJ2-7, the V gene TRBV7-9; D gene ambiguous. This CDR3 contains 14 residues. The germline gives CDR1 SEHNR, CDR2 FQNEAQ (reference sequence). V dropped 2 bases and J dropped 3 bases, with 11 bases sitting between them. The CDR3 DNA reads TGTGCCAGCAGCTTAACAACCAGGTACTACGAGCAGTACTTC. The encoded protein is CASSLTTRYYEQYF.

The V and J genes are TRBV11-2 and TRBJ2-5, with D tentatively TRBD2 (6 bases). CDR3 length: 14 amino acids. V was shortened by 5 bases and J by 1 base, with 11 bases between the two germline ends. Germline V gene data show CDR1 as SGHAT and CDR2 as FQNNGV. As DNA, the CDR3 is TGTGCCAGCAGCCTCGGAGGGACCCAAGAGACCCAGTACTTC. Translation: CASSLGGTQETQYF.

CDR3 loop: CASSSMNTEAFF. The CDR3 nucleotides are TGTGCCAGCAGCTCCATGAACACTGAAGCTTTCTTT. The chain has TRBV11-3 and TRBJ1-1, with no clear D. The germline CDR1 and CDR2 sequences are SGHNT and YENEEA. Trimming took 4 bases from V and 0 from J, leaving 3 bases between them. The CDR3 totals 12 residues.

This clone has only one observation. The chain employs TRBV4-1 and TRBJ2-1, with D uncertain. This CDR3 region has 17 residues. Germline values: CDR1 MGHRA, CDR2 YSYEKL. Trimming took off 0 bases at V and 4 bases at J, with 16 bases between the two ends. CDR3 sequence reads: CASSQDPATELYNEQFF. The CDR3, as DNA: TGCGCCAGCAGCCAAGACCCAGCGACTGAATTATACAATGAGCAGTTCTTC.

This chain joins TRBV7-3 and TRBJ2-2; TRBD2 aligns across 9 bases. Germline assignment: CDR1 SGHTA and CDR2 FQGTGA. CDR3 length equals 18 residues. Unmatched junction bases numbered 11, after V lost 2 bases and J lost 4 bases. In DNA, the CDR3 is TGTGCCAGCAGCTTAGGTAGGGCGAGCGGGAGGATCACCGGGGAGCTGTTTTTT. The encoded protein is CASSLGRASGRITGELFF.

The chain carries TRBV4-3 and TRBJ2-1; 9 bases map to TRBD2. This CDR3 has 15 residues. Germline trimming cut 1 base from V and 7 bases from J; bases unmatched to any gene: 5. Germline V gives CDR1 LGHNA, CDR2 YSLEER. Here the CDR3 DNA reads TGCGCCAGCAGCCAAGGTAGCGGGAGCGGAAATGAGCAGTTCTTC. Residues: CASSQGSGSGNEQFF.

This rearrangement joins TRBV7-2 to TRBJ2-5, with unresolved D. The CDR3 is made up of 14 amino acids. Trimming took off 0 bases at V and 4 bases at J, with 9 bases between the two ends. The germline CDR1 and CDR2 sequences are SGHTA and FQGNSA. Written as DNA, the CDR3 is TGTGCCAGCAGCTTAGCTCCCGCCCGAGAGACCCAGTACTTC. This gives the protein CASSLAPARETQYF.

On this clone: At one boundary the junction diverges from the germline segment, which might be a read error. The rearrangement uses TRBV28 and TRBJ1-2; D is unclear. Germline CDR1 is MDHEN and CDR2 is SYDVKM. The CDR3 loop spans 11 amino acids. This chain's CDR3 is CATSPPTAYTF. CDR3 sequence (DNA): TGTGCCACCAGTCCGCCTACAGCCTACACCTTC.

The genes are TRBV5-6 and TRBJ2-3, with D hard to call. V was cut by 1 base and J by 0 bases, with 9 bases left in between. CDR1 is SGHDT, CDR2 YYEEEE, per germline. The length of the CDR3 is 15 residues. The CDR3: CASSLPHTSTDTQYF. In nucleotides, the CDR3 is TGTGCCAGCAGCTTGCCCCATACTAGCACAGATACGCAGTATTTT.

The V gene is TRBV4-3, the J gene TRBJ2-6, with TRBD1 as a possible D gene (6 bases). The CDR3 is 15 residues long. V shed 2 bases and J shed 4 bases, with 9 bases lying between them. Germline CDR1 is LGHNA and CDR2 is YSLEER. CDR3 DNA sequence: TGCGCCAGCAGCCAACCAGGGGTCGGGGCCAACGTCCTGACTTTC. Amino acid sequence: CASSQPGVGANVLTF.

V usage is TRBV25-1 and J usage is TRBJ2-7; D uncertain. This CDR3 is built from 11 residues. The ends were cut back, 8 bases at V and 3 bases at J, with 8 bases in the middle. Germline V lookup: CDR1 MGHDK, CDR2 SYGVNS. The chain's CDR3 is CASSSLYEQYF. CDR3 DNA sequence: TGTGCCAGCTCTTCCCTCTACGAGCAGTACTTC.

This chain joins TRBV2 and TRBJ2-2, with D possibly being TRBD2 (6 bases). There are 15 residues in the CDR3. The germline V gene encodes CDR1 SNHLY and CDR2 FYNNEI. Trimming removed 5 bases at V and 3 bases at J, with 13 bases between. CDR3 loop: CASSLTSKYTGELFF. As DNA, the CDR3 is TGTGCCAGCAGTCTAACTAGCAAGTACACCGGGGAGCTGTTTTTT.

The chain joins TRBV19 to TRBJ1-2; no clear D. Germline CDR1 LNHDA, CDR2 SQIVND (reference sequence). V was cut by 0 bases and J by 8 bases, with 7 bases left in between. CDR3 length: 12 residues. The CDR3 loop is CASSIEGRGYTF. CDR3 DNA: TGTGCCAGTAGTATAGAAGGGAGAGGCTACACCTTC.

With regard to this clone: Germline is not matched at one junction end, which may reflect a read error. This sequence joins TRBV27 and TRBJ2-7; D remains ambiguous. Per the germline V gene, CDR1 is MNHEY and CDR2 is SMNVEV (reference sequence). CDR3 size: 15 residues. CDR3 bases: TGTGCCAGCAGTTTATCAAGAGAACCGGCGGCGTCCGTCCCCTTC. Protein product: CASSLSREPAASVPF.

The chain joins TRBV5-5 to TRBJ2-7, with 7 nucleotides matching TRBD1. This CDR3 has 14 amino acids. The germline CDR1 and CDR2 sequences are SGHKS and YYEKEE (reference sequence). J lost 3 bases, V lost 2 bases, and 5 bases had no gene match. CDR3 DNA sequence: TGTGCCAGCAGCTTACCCACAGGGGTCTACGAGCAGTACTTC. Amino acids: CASSLPTGVYEQYF.

The gene calls are TRBV7-2 and TRBJ2-5, with D uncertain. The CDR3 totals 12 residues. Germline V gives CDR1 SGHTA, CDR2 FQGNSA. V shed 8 bases and J shed 4 bases, with 11 bases lying between them. The CDR3: CASGPTSETQYF. The CDR3 region has the DNA TGTGCCAGCGGCCCCACCTCAGAGACCCAGTACTTC.

The V gene is TRBV5-4, the J gene TRBJ2-7, with 13 bases that match TRBD2. Germline V gene data show CDR1 as SGHNT and CDR2 as YYREEE (reference sequence). The CDR3 contains 17 residues. Trimming cost V 5 bases and J 3 bases; bases outside gene matches: 11. The CDR3 DNA follows: TGTGCCAGCAGTAGGGAACCAAGGACTAGCGGGAGCTACGAGCAGTACTTC. Amino acid sequence: CASSREPRTSGSYEQYF.

This clone was picked up one time. V usage is TRBV14 and J usage is TRBJ1-1; D might be TRBD1 (6 bases). Trimming cost V 3 bases and J 1 base, with 12 bases left between them. The V gene's germline CDR1 is SGHDN and CDR2 FVKESK. There are 15 residues in the CDR3. CDR3 nucleotide sequence: TGTGCCAGCAGCCAGCCGGGACACCAGAACACTGAAGCTTTCTTT. Protein: CASSQPGHQNTEAFF.

The chain joins TRBV5-1 to TRBJ2-1; the match to TRBD1 covers 9 bases. Germline lookup yields CDR1 SGHRS and CDR2 YFSETQ. V shed 0 bases, J shed 0 bases, and the junction held 7 bases outside the gene matches. This CDR3 contains 18 residues. In nucleotides, the CDR3 is TGCGCCAGCAGCTTGGTTTTTGTGGGACAGGGCTCCTACAATGAGCAGTTCTTC. Amino acids: CASSLVFVGQGSYNEQFF.

The chain employs TRBV9 and TRBJ2-7; possible D gene TRBD2, 5 bases. Deletions cut 4 bases from V and 0 bases from J, with 14 bases between. CDR1 and CDR2 from the germline V gene are SGDLS and YYNGEE. CDR3 length: 15 amino acids. The CDR3 protein is CASSPRTGSSYEQYF. The CDR3 DNA reads as TGTGCCAGCAGCCCACGAACGGGGAGCTCCTACGAGCAGTACTTC.

This chain connects TRBV5-1 to TRBJ1-3; the match to TRBD1 covers 8 bases. The V and J ends lost 3 bases and 4 bases, in that order; junction bases with no gene match: 6. This CDR3 spans 15 amino acids. CDR1 is SGHRS and CDR2 is YFSETQ in the germline V gene. CDR3 bases: TGCGCCAGCAGCTCCGGGACAGGATGGGGAAACACCATATATTTT. Translation gives CASSSGTGWGNTIYF.

V usage is TRBV7-9 and J usage is TRBJ2-7; D is uncertain. V was shortened by 5 bases and J by 2 bases, with 13 bases between the two germline ends. The CDR3 consists of 14 residues. CDR1 SEHNR and CDR2 FQNEAQ come from the germline V gene (reference sequence). In DNA form, the CDR3 reads TGTGCCAGCAGCACCTCAGGATTAGCCTACGAGCAGTACTTC. Translated: CASSTSGLAYEQYF.

This chain connects TRBV27 to TRBJ1-2; 7 nucleotides agree with TRBD1. This CDR3 region has 18 residues. Germline trimming cut 5 bases from V and 8 bases from J; bases unmatched to any gene: 23. Germline-derived CDR1 and CDR2 are MNHEY and SMNVEV (reference sequence). This chain's CDR3 is CASSPRQGGALVMGGYTF. DNA of the CDR3: TGTGCCAGCAGTCCTCGACAGGGAGGGGCACTAGTGATGGGGGGCTACACCTTC.